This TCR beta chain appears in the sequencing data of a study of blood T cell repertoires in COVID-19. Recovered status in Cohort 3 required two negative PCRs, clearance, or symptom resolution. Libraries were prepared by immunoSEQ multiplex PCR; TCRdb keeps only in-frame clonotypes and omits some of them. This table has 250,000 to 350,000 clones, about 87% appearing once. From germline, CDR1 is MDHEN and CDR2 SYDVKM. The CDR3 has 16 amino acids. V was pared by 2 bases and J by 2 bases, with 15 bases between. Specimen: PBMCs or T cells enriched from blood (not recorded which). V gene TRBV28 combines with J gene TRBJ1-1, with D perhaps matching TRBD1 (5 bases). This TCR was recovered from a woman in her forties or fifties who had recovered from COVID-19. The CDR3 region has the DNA TGTGCCAGCAGTTTAATTTTCAGGGTACTTAACACTGAAGCTTTCTTT. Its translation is CASSLIFRVLNTEAFF.